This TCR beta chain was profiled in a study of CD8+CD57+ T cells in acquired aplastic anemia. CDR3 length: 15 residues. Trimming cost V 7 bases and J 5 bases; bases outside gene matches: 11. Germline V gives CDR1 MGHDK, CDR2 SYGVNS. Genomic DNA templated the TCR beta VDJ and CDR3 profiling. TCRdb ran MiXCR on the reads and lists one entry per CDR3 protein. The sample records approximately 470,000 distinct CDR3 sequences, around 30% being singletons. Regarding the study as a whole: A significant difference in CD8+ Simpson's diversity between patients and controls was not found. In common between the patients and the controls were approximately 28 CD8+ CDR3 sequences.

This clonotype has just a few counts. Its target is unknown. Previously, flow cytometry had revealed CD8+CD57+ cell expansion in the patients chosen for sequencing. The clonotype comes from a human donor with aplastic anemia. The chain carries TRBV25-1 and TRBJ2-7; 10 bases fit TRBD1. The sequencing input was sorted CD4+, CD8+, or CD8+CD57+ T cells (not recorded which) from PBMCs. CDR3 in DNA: TGTGCCAGCATCGAACCTCGGGACAGGGGAAACGAGCAGTACTTC. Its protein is CASIEPRDRGNEQYF.